Shown below are 6 T cell receptor beta chains from a single sample sequenced in a study of cytomegalovirus exposure and HLA in healthy donors (dated by TCRdb to 2016 to 2017). Library generation was performed with the immunoSEQ multiplex PCR assay. For the multiplex PCR, a mixture combining 60 forward primers for TCR Vbeta segments and 13 reverse primers for TCR Jbeta segments was used. Drawn from immuneACCESS, this table holds only the in-frame rearrangements with V and J called that TCRdb kept. Clones are partly lost; checked studies trace under half to an unresolved V gene and leave the rest unexplained. Across this sample there are a few hundred thousand clones, with 80% seen only once. The ten largest account for roughly 0.31% of the sample. The sequenced sample was PBMCs. All receptors come from a girl aged 2-15 years in good health and CMV-seronegative.

About this clone itself: The same CDR3 arises from other DNA sequences in this sample as well. This chain uses TRBV7-3 with TRBJ2-1, with 10 bases that match TRBD1. The CDR3 has 15 residues. Germline trimming cut 5 bases from V and 2 bases from J; bases unmatched to any gene: 3. Germline assignment: CDR1 SGHTA and CDR2 FQGTGA. CDR3 in amino acids: CASSVDRGPYNEQFF. The CDR3 DNA reads as TGTGCCAGCAGCGTCGACAGGGGGCCCTACAATGAGCAGTTCTTC. The entire variable domain, with the rest obtained from reference TRBV7-3 and TRBJ2-1, is as follows: GAGVSQTPSNKVTEKGKYVELRCDPISGHTALYWYRQSLGQGPEFLIYFQGTGAADDSGLPNDRFFAVRPEGSVSTLKIQRTERGDSAVYLCASSVDRGPYNEQFFGPGTRLTVL.

The V gene is TRBV20-1, the J gene TRBJ1-2; a possible D gene is TRBD1 (6 bases). This CDR3 is built from 11 residues. The V and J ends lost 2 bases and 8 bases respectively, with 9 bases between them. The germline V gene has CDR1 DFQATT and CDR2 SNEGSKA (reference sequence). The CDR3 coding sequence is TGCAGTGCTAGATTCAGGGGCGGCTACACCTTC. This codes for CSARFRGGYTF.

This clone was seen more than once but under ten times. This chain connects TRBV29-1 to TRBJ2-1, with 13 bases matching TRBD2. In germline, CDR1 is SQVTM, CDR2 ANQGSEA. The CDR3 extends over 16 amino acids. With 0 bases clipped from V and 6 bases from J, the junction kept 5 bases outside the gene matches. CDR3 region: CSVEDPGLAGANEQFF. Written as DNA, the CDR3 is TGCAGCGTTGAAGATCCCGGACTAGCGGGAGCCAATGAGCAGTTCTTC.

The V gene is TRBV5-1, the J gene TRBJ1-2; no firm D call. This CDR3 is built from 13 residues. Trimming removed 6 bases from V and 3 bases from J, with 12 bases in between. Germline V CDR1 and CDR2: SGHRS, YFSETQ. CDR3 protein: CASNFGSDYGYTF. The CDR3 DNA sequence: TGCGCCAGCAATTTTGGCAGCGACTATGGCTACACCTTC.

V gene TRBV28 combines with J gene TRBJ1-6; D remains unclear. Trimming left V 6 bases short and J 8 bases short, with 8 bases between. This CDR3 has 12 residues. Per the germline V gene, CDR1 is MDHEN and CDR2 is SYDVKM. The CDR3 sequence is CASSSEYSPLHF. The CDR3 DNA follows: TGTGCCAGCAGCTCCGAGTATTCACCCCTCCACTTT.

This chain joins TRBV20-1 and TRBJ1-1; D is perhaps TRBD1 (5 bases). CDR1 and CDR2 from the germline V gene are DFQATT and SNEGSKA (reference sequence). There are 11 residues in the CDR3. The CDR3 DNA sequence: TGCAGAGGACAATTGAACACTGAAGCTTTCTTT. Encoded protein: CRGQLNTEAFF.